This is a list of T cell receptor beta chains from one sample in a study of type 1 regulatory T cells. One entry per CDR3 protein, called by TCRdb with MiXCR from the reads. The table includes about 97,000 distinct CDR3 sequences, 31% detected once. The sequenced sample consisted of CD4+ T cells, either the whole sample or a sorted fraction (not recorded which). These receptors all come from a human donor in good health. CDR3s include the opening cysteine and the closing phenylalanine or tryptophan. D genes are given only for firm matches. Clone sizes are given selectively: once, few, many, or a class where the clone is expanded.

clone_size	v_call	j_call	d_call	cdr3_aa	cdr3_nt
NA	TRBV20-1	TRBJ2-7	NA	CSANARPPLLGQYF	TGCAGTGCCAATGCCCGACCGCCACTACTCGGGCAGTACTTC
NA	TRBV7-8	TRBJ2-3	NA	CASSLVRIDTQYF	TGTGCCAGCAGCTTAGTCAGGATAGATACGCAGTATTTT
NA	TRBV5-1	TRBJ1-4	NA	CASRETTGANEKLFF	TGCGCCAGCAGAGAGACAACGGGAGCTAATGAAAAACTGTTTTTT
NA	TRBV6-2/TRBV6-3	TRBJ2-5	NA	CASRGRETQYF	TGTGCCAGCCGGGGGCGGGAGACCCAGTACTTC
once	TRBV12-3/TRBV12-4	TRBJ2-4	NA	CASRDLTAKNIQYF	TGTGCCAGCAGGGACCTTACGGCCAAAAACATTCAGTACTTC
few	TRBV7-8	TRBJ1-5	NA	CASSLAQRNNQPQHF	TGTGCCAGCAGCTTAGCCCAGAGAAACAATCAGCCCCAGCATTTT
NA	TRBV4-1	TRBJ2-2	TRBD1	CASSQLPTGEYSGELFF	TGCGCCAGCAGCCAACTCCCGACAGGGGAGTATTCCGGGGAGCTGTTTTTT
NA	TRBV5-6	TRBJ2-2	NA	CASSLGLATTGELFF	TGTGCCAGCAGCTTGGGGCTAGCGACCACCGGGGAGCTGTTTTTT
NA	TRBV7-6	TRBJ2-7	TRBD2	CASTEPPKRDGPHEQYF	TGTGCCAGCACCGAGCCTCCCAAGCGGGATGGTCCTCACGAGCAGTACTTC
few	TRBV12-3/TRBV12-4	TRBJ2-7	TRBD2	CASSLSLAGGISYEQYF	TGTGCCAGCAGTTTATCACTAGCGGGAGGGATCTCCTACGAGCAGTACTTC
few	TRBV7-3	TRBJ2-2	TRBD1	CASSFRTGGATGELFF	TGTGCCAGCAGCTTCAGGACAGGGGGGGCGACCGGGGAGCTGTTTTTT
once	TRBV6-6	TRBJ2-3	TRBD2	CASSSGSRPDTQYF	TGTGCCAGCAGTAGCGGGAGTCGTCCAGATACGCAGTATTTT
few	TRBV10-3	TRBJ2-3	NA	CAIRVIATDTQYF	TGTGCCATCAGGGTAATAGCTACAGATACGCAGTATTTT
NA	TRBV4-3	TRBJ2-1	NA	CASSQDLRVWGNEQFF	TGCGCCAGCAGCCAAGATCTGAGGGTCTGGGGGAATGAGCAGTTCTTC
few	TRBV6-2/TRBV6-3	TRBJ2-3	NA	CASSYPGTGTDTQYF	TGTGCCAGCAGTTACCCCGGGACGGGCACAGATACGCAGTATTTT
NA	TRBV29-1	TRBJ2-5	TRBD1	CSADRASETQYF	TGCAGCGCCGACAGGGCTTCAGAGACCCAGTACTTC
NA	TRBV30	TRBJ2-7	TRBD2	CAWSPQGSGSTF	TGTGCCTGGAGTCCGCAGGGTAGCGGGAGTACGTTC